This is a list of T cell receptor beta chains from one sample in a study of blood T cell repertoires in COVID-19. Only in-frame clones appear in the TCRdb table, and some are missing; sequencing was by immunoSEQ multiplex PCR. This sample has approximately 230,000 clones, with 85% to 90% found just once. Sample: peripheral blood. All receptors derive from a man at least 80 years old with acute or convalescent COVID-19. CDR3s include the opening cysteine and the closing phenylalanine or tryptophan. The D gene is left open where the match is weak. Rows give clone size only sometimes, using once, few, many, or a class for an expanded clone.

CDR3 length,J gene,D gene,V gene,clone size,CDR3 protein,CDR3 DNA
16,TRBJ1-1,TRBD1,TRBV27,once,CASSRPIGQGNTEAFF,TGTGCCAGCAGCCGGCCTATCGGACAGGGGAACACTGAAGCTTTCTTT
13,TRBJ2-7,TRBD1,TRBV7-9,few,CASKQQGSGEQYF,TGTGCCAGTAAACAACAGGGGTCGGGCGAGCAGTACTTC
13,TRBJ1-5,-,TRBV7-8,once,CASSPLSNQPQHF,TGTGCCAGCAGCCCCCTAAGCAATCAGCCCCAGCATTTT
16,TRBJ2-5,TRBD2,TRBV27,-,CASSPGLAGTQETQYF,TGTGCCAGCAGTCCCGGACTAGCGGGGACCCAAGAGACCCAGTACTTC
11,TRBJ2-1,-,TRBV6-5,-,CASSQGNEQFF,TGTGCCAGCAGCCAGGGGAATGAGCAGTTCTTC
12,TRBJ1-3,-,TRBV5-6,-,CASGPAGNTIYF,TGTGCCAGCGGTCCGGCTGGAAACACCATATATTTT
13,TRBJ2-1,-,TRBV28,-,CASSPPSYNEQFF,TGTGCCAGCAGCCCCCCCTCTTACAATGAGCAGTTCTTC
13,TRBJ2-1,TRBD2,TRBV7-2,-,CASSAGVNNEQFF,TGTGCCAGCAGCGCGGGAGTTAACAATGAGCAGTTCTTC
16,TRBJ1-1,TRBD1,TRBV28,-,CASRPDRGRGSTEAFF,TGTGCCAGCAGACCTGACAGGGGGCGAGGGAGCACTGAAGCTTTCTTT
16,TRBJ2-6,TRBD1,TRBV19,-,CASSATGSSGANVLTF,TGTGCCAGTAGTGCGACAGGGAGCTCTGGGGCCAACGTCCTGACTTTC
12,TRBJ1-4,-,TRBV6-2/TRBV6-3,few,CASSLPDEKLFF,TGTGCCAGCAGTTTGCCGGATGAAAAACTGTTTTTT
15,TRBJ2-5,-,TRBV18,-,CASSSGLLEGGAQYF,TGTGCCAGCTCGTCCGGACTCCTGGAGGGTGGGGCCCAGTACTTC
15,TRBJ2-3,-,TRBV6-5,-,CASRSTGFPTDTQYF,TGTGCCAGCAGATCCACAGGCTTTCCCACAGATACGCAGTATTTT
13,TRBJ2-5,-,TRBV11-3,-,CASSLVRGETQYF,TGTGCCAGCAGCTTAGTTAGGGGAGAGACCCAGTACTTC
14,TRBJ2-7,TRBD1,TRBV2,-,CASSGVSGGSEQYF,TGTGCCAGCAGTGGGGTGTCAGGGGGTAGCGAGCAGTACTTC
16,TRBJ2-1,TRBD1,TRBV9,-,CASSVLPDRGQYEQFF,TGTGCCAGCAGCGTTCTCCCGGACAGGGGGCAATATGAGCAGTTCTTC
17,TRBJ2-7,TRBD1,TRBV7-2,-,CASSPRWGQGVSYEQYF,TGTGCCAGCAGCCCTAGATGGGGACAGGGGGTTTCCTACGAGCAGTACTTC
15,TRBJ2-1,-,TRBV9,-,CASSVVSGPYNEQFF,TGTGCCAGCAGCGTAGTCAGCGGGCCCTACAATGAGCAGTTCTTC
12,TRBJ2-7,-,TRBV19,-,CASSLNSYEQYF,TGTGCCAGTAGCCTAAACTCCTACGAGCAGTACTTC
15,TRBJ1-6,TRBD1,TRBV25-1,once,CASTGTGTDNSPLHF,TGTGCCAGCACTGGGACAGGAACAGATAATTCACCCCTCCACTTT
16,TRBJ2-2,-,TRBV7-6,few,CASSLGEAGGVGELFF,TGTGCCAGCAGCTTAGGGGAGGCAGGGGGAGTCGGGGAGCTGTTTTTT
15,TRBJ2-5,-,TRBV18,-,CASSPNLGDQETQYF,TGTGCCAGCTCACCAAATCTAGGGGACCAAGAGACCCAGTACTTC
13,TRBJ1-5,-,TRBV28,-,CASWYYSNQPQHF,TGTGCCAGCTGGTACTATAGCAATCAGCCCCAGCATTTT
14,TRBJ1-2,-,TRBV3-1/TRBV3-2,-,CASSPAGIDYGYTF,TGTGCCAGCAGCCCGGCAGGGATCGACTATGGCTACACCTTC
15,TRBJ1-2,TRBD1,TRBV10-3,-,CAISEKDRGNYGYTF,TGTGCCATCAGTGAGAAAGACAGGGGTAACTATGGCTACACCTTC
13,TRBJ1-2,-,TRBV18,-,CASSPLKNSGYTF,TGTGCCAGCTCACCATTGAAGAACAGTGGCTACACCTTC
14,TRBJ2-6,-,TRBV5-4,-,CATTGVSGANVLTF,TGTGCCACTACCGGGGTCTCTGGGGCCAACGTCCTGACTTTC
16,TRBJ2-2,-,TRBV7-8,once,CASSLVREFVTGELFF,TGTGCCAGCAGCTTAGTACGGGAATTCGTCACCGGGGAGCTGTTTTTT
14,TRBJ2-5,-,TRBV7-7,-,CASSQNPGKETQYF,TGTGCCAGCAGCCAGAACCCAGGGAAAGAGACCCAGTACTTC
17,TRBJ1-5,TRBD1,TRBV4-1,-,CASSKDRGVRSNQPQHF,TGCGCCAGCAGCAAGGACAGGGGCGTCAGGAGCAATCAGCCCCAGCATTTT
14,TRBJ1-6,-,TRBV2,-,CASRPGRAGSPLHF,TGTGCCAGCCGGCCCGGGAGGGCTGGATCACCCCTCCACTTT
14,TRBJ2-7,-,TRBV18,-,CASSPGQEVYEQYF,TGTGCCAGCTCACCAGGGCAGGAGGTCTACGAGCAGTACTTC
16,TRBJ1-3,-,TRBV3-1/TRBV3-2,-,CASSQVPTLSGNTIYF,TGTGCCAGCAGCCAAGTCCCTACTCTCTCTGGAAACACCATATATTTT
14,TRBJ2-2,-,TRBV19,-,CASSTNRNTGELFF,TGTGCCAGTAGTACCAACAGGAACACCGGGGAGCTGTTTTTT
14,TRBJ2-5,-,TRBV6-5,-,CASSRGLLQETQYF,TGTGCCAGCAGTCGAGGACTACTCCAAGAGACCCAGTACTTC
15,TRBJ1-2,TRBD1,TRBV6-5,-,CASLPRAQGGYGYTF,TGTGCCAGCCTACCAAGAGCTCAGGGGGGTTATGGCTACACCTTC
10,TRBJ1-1,-,TRBV5-8,-,CASGTSEAFF,TGTGCCAGCGGGACAAGTGAAGCTTTCTTT
14,TRBJ1-4,-,TRBV5-4,-,CASSLELNNEKLFF,TGTGCCAGCAGCTTGGAACTAAATAATGAAAAACTGTTTTTT
16,TRBJ1-1,TRBD1,TRBV3-1/TRBV3-2,-,CASSPRRRQGIAEAFF,TGTGCCAGCAGCCCGCGACGAAGACAGGGCATCGCTGAAGCTTTCTTT
15,TRBJ1-3,-,TRBV5-6,once,CASSRSIFSGNTIYF,TGTGCCAGCAGCAGGAGTATTTTCTCTGGAAACACCATATATTTT
15,TRBJ2-5,TRBD2,TRBV5-6,-,CASSPGLATGETQYF,TGTGCCAGCAGCCCGGGACTAGCGACAGGGGAGACCCAGTACTTC
13,TRBJ1-1,-,TRBV6-5,-,CASSYSRQTEAFF,TGTGCCAGCAGTTACTCTCGACAGACTGAAGCTTTCTTT
16,TRBJ2-7,TRBD2,TRBV18,-,CASSMSSGGTPYEQYF,TGTGCCAGCTCAATGTCTAGCGGGGGGACACCCTACGAGCAGTACTTC
14,TRBJ1-3,-,TRBV19,-,CASSTTGLEDTIYF,TGTGCCAGTAGTACCACAGGGTTGGAGGACACCATATATTTT
15,TRBJ1-1,TRBD1,TRBV29-1,-,CSIARTGSGGTEAFF,TGCAGCATAGCTCGGACAGGGTCGGGTGGCACTGAAGCTTTCTTT
16,TRBJ2-5,TRBD1,TRBV5-5,-,CASSLFDRGKGETQYF,TGTGCCAGCAGCCTTTTTGACAGGGGGAAGGGAGAGACCCAGTACTTC